A single sample gave rise to the 29 T cell receptor beta chains below, sequenced in a study of PD-L1 blockade in urothelial cancer. Described time point: pretreatment peripheral blood. Assay: immunoSEQ multiplex PCR; the TCRdb copy retains only in-frame clones and omits some. The sample has tens of thousands of clones, around four fifths seen once. Sequencing used PBMCs, obtained around atezolizumab (anti-PD-L1) treatment. Receptor source: a man aged 35-49 years with urothelial cancer.

The chain links TRBV7-6 to TRBJ2-1; TRBD1 matches at 8 bases. Germline V gene data show CDR1 as SGHVS and CDR2 as FNYEAQ. The CDR3 has 17 residues. The V gene end was trimmed by 5 bases and the J gene end by 4 bases; junction bases not matched to a gene: 13. This CDR3 reads CASSPASRTGIYNEQFF. Here the CDR3 DNA reads TGTGCCAGCAGCCCAGCTTCCCGGACAGGGATATACAATGAGCAGTTCTTC.

The J gene is TRBJ2-1, the V gene TRBV5-6; TRBD2 matches 12 bases. V lost 2 bases, J lost 5 bases, and 5 bases stayed unmatched. The germline CDR1 and CDR2 sequences are SGHDT and YYEEEE. The CDR3 covers 16 residues. The CDR3, as DNA: TGTGCCAGCAGCTTTCTTACTAGCGGGGGGAACAATGAGCAGTTCTTC. This sequence encodes CASSFLTSGGNNEQFF.

J is TRBJ1-1 and V is TRBV6-1; 10 bases map to TRBD1. Germline values: CDR1 MNHNS, CDR2 SASEGT. Trimming at V came to 5 bases and at J to 5 bases, leaving 8 bases not matched to a gene. This CDR3 has 15 amino acids. This CDR3 reads CASSLRQGAWTEAFF. Written as DNA, the CDR3 is TGTGCCAGCAGTCTTAGACAGGGGGCTTGGACTGAAGCTTTCTTT.

The gene calls are TRBV28 and TRBJ1-5, with a possible D match to TRBD1 (5 bases). Per germline, CDR1 MDHEN and CDR2 SYDVKM. The CDR3 contains 12 residues. The ends were cut back, 4 bases at V and 6 bases at J, with 7 bases in the middle. The CDR3 nucleotides read TGTGCCAGCAGTTACGACAGTCAGCCCCAGCATTTT. Translation: CASSYDSQPQHF.

This clone has more than one count but fewer than ten. The CDR3 nucleotides read TGTGCCAGCAGCTTTCAGACAGTTGGCGGCTACACCTTC. It codes for CASSFQTVGGYTF. The V call is TRBV7-2, the J call TRBJ1-2, with TRBD1 as a possible D gene (5 bases). The CDR3 is 13 residues long. Germline V gives CDR1 SGHTA, CDR2 FQGNSA. Deletions cut 3 bases from V and 8 bases from J, with 13 bases between.

The rearrangement joins TRBV7-2 to TRBJ2-6, with 11 bases fitting TRBD2. The CDR3 is 17 amino acids. Germline V CDR1 and CDR2: SGHTA, FQGNSA. The J segment lost 1 base and the V segment lost 3 bases, leaving 2 bases of the junction unmatched. The CDR3 is CASSLASGGSGANVLTF. CDR3 bases: TGTGCCAGCAGCTTGGCTAGCGGGGGGTCTGGGGCCAACGTCCTGACTTTC.

The chain is built from TRBV13 and TRBJ2-7; 11 bases are shared with TRBD2. This CDR3 region has 14 residues. CDR1 and CDR2 (germline): PRHDT, FYEKMQ (reference sequence). The ends lost 4 bases at V and 6 bases at J; junction bases unmatched: 5. Written as DNA, the CDR3 is TGTGCCAGCAGCTCACTAGCGGGAGACGGCGAGCAGTACTTC. Translation: CASSSLAGDGEQYF.

V is TRBV28 and J is TRBJ1-1; the match to TRBD1 covers 7 bases. The CDR3 length is 13 residues. V lost 6 bases to trimming and J lost 7 bases; unmatched junction nucleotides: 8. Germline V gene sequence: CDR1 MDHEN, CDR2 SYDVKM. Here the CDR3 DNA reads TGTGCCAGCAGCCCCGGGACAGTACGTGAAGCTTTCTTT. It codes for CASSPGTVREAFF.

This chain connects TRBV18 to TRBJ2-1; unclear D gene. This CDR3 contains 14 residues. V was pared by 5 bases and J by 4 bases, with 12 bases between. The germline V gene encodes CDR1 KGHSH and CDR2 LQKENI. Written as DNA, the CDR3 is TGTGCCAGCTCAGGGCCACTGATATACAATGAGCAGTTCTTC. Translation gives CASSGPLIYNEQFF.

The genes are TRBV7-9 and TRBJ1-1; D is unclear. The germline V gene has CDR1 SEHNR and CDR2 FQNEAQ (reference sequence). V lost 5 bases and J lost 1, with 8 bases in between. The CDR3 totals 13 residues. DNA of the CDR3: TGTGCCAGCAGCCCCCAGTCGAACACTGAAGCTTTCTTT. This codes for CASSPQSNTEAFF.

The gene calls are TRBV6-1 and TRBJ2-7, with TRBD1 matching 9 bases. This CDR3 comprises 13 residues. The germline V gene has CDR1 MNHNS and CDR2 SASEGT. V trimming: 6 bases; J trimming: 3 bases; junction bases outside the gene matches: 3. Written as DNA, the CDR3 is TGTGCCAGCAGCCTGGGACAGGGCTACGAGCAGTACTTC. This codes for CASSLGQGYEQYF.

The genes are TRBV11-2 and TRBJ2-7; D possibly corresponds to TRBD1 (5 bases). The CDR3 spans 12 residues. Germline V gene lookup returns CDR1 SGHAT and CDR2 FQNNGV. Trimming left V 8 bases short and J 0 bases short, with 8 bases between. This CDR3 reads CASGQGSYEQYF. The CDR3 nucleotides read TGTGCCAGCGGTCAGGGCTCCTACGAGCAGTACTTC. The variable domain in full, with the rest retrieved from reference TRBV11-2 and TRBJ2-7, is EAGVAQSPRYKIIEKRQSVAFWCNPISGHATLYWYQQILGQGPKLLIQFQNNGVVDDSQLPKDRFSAERLKGVDSTLKIQPAKLEDSAVYLCASGQGSYEQYFGPGTRLTVT.

The chain has TRBV10-3 and TRBJ2-1, with 7 bases matching TRBD1. Losses at the gene ends were 2 bases for V and 6 bases for J; bases not matched to a gene: 10. CDR3 length equals 16 residues. Germline V gene sequence: CDR1 ENHRY, CDR2 SYGVKD. The CDR3 protein is CAISEGAFTGVNEQFF. As DNA, the CDR3 is TGTGCCATCAGTGAGGGAGCCTTTACAGGGGTCAATGAGCAGTTCTTC.

This clone has only a few counts. The chain is built from TRBV2 and TRBJ1-2, with a tentative D call TRBD1 (5 bases). Germline V gene sequence: CDR1 SNHLY, CDR2 FYNNEI. V lost 3 bases to trimming and J lost 5 bases, with 10 bases between them. CDR3 length: 13 amino acids. The DNA of the CDR3 is TGTGCCAGCAGTGAGGTGGGGGGTTATGGCTACACCTTC. It yields the protein CASSEVGGYGYTF.

This clone was recorded only once. The chain uses TRBV10-3 and TRBJ2-7, with TRBD2 matching over 8 bases. V lost 10 bases and J lost 3; bases outside the gene matches: 8. The germline V gene has CDR1 ENHRY and CDR2 SYGVKD. The CDR3 runs to 13 residues. CDR3 protein: CASASGTSYEQYF. Here the CDR3 DNA reads TGTGCCAGCGCCTCCGGGACTAGCTACGAGCAGTACTTC.

This clone was counted a single time. V gene TRBV4-1 combines with J gene TRBJ2-3; D remains unclear. CDR3 length equals 13 residues. Trimming pared 4 bases from V and 2 bases from J, leaving 7 bases between. Per the germline V gene, CDR1 is MGHRA and CDR2 is YSYEKL. CDR3 DNA: TGCGCCAGCAGCCCGGGTCCCACAGATACGCAGTATTTT. Translation: CASSPGPTDTQYF.

This sequence joins TRBV19 and TRBJ1-1, with D possibly TRBD1 on 6 matching bases. This CDR3 has 14 amino acids. The V gene's germline CDR1 is LNHDA and CDR2 SQIVND (reference sequence). V was pared by 1 base and J by 4 bases, with 10 bases between. DNA of the CDR3: TGTGCCAGTAGTATAGGTCCACAGGGCACTGAAGCTTTCTTT. This gives the protein CASSIGPQGTEAFF.

Note on this clone: The junction does not match germline at one end; this may be a read error. The gene calls are TRBV18 and TRBJ1-2; tentatively, D is TRBD1 (6 bases). Looked up from germline, CDR1 is KGHSH and CDR2 is LQKENI. CDR3 length: 14 residues. CDR3 coding DNA: TGTGCCAGCTCCCCACCAGGGGCCATCTATGGCTACACCTTC. Its translation: CASSPPGAIYGYTF.

The chain combines TRBV7-2 with TRBJ1-1; TRBD1 agrees at 7 bases. The CDR3 is 16 amino acids. The germline V gene encodes CDR1 SGHTA and CDR2 FQGNSA. V gave up 4 bases and J gave up 5 bases; unmatched junction bases: 13. CDR3 bases: TGTGCCAGCAGCTGGAGGCCCCGACAGGGCGGAACTGAAGCTTTCTTT. This encodes CASSWRPRQGGTEAFF.

This chain links TRBV30 with TRBJ2-5, with a tentative D call TRBD2 (5 bases). Germline CDR1 and CDR2: GTSNPN and SVGIG (reference sequence). This CDR3 region has 15 residues. V lost 0 bases, J lost 5 bases, and 16 bases lay in between. CDR3: CAWSVTPAAGETQYF. CDR3 nucleotides: TGTGCCTGGAGTGTAACCCCTGCGGCGGGCGAGACCCAGTACTTC. Using reference TRBV30 and TRBJ2-5 for the parts outside the CDR3, the full variable domain is SQTIHQWPATLVQPVGSPLSLECTVEGTSNPNLYWYRQAAGRGLQLLFYSVGIGQISSEVPQNLSASRPQDRQFILSSKKLLLSDSGFYLCAWSVTPAAGETQYFGPGTRLLVL.

This chain connects TRBV28 to TRBJ1-2, with 10 nucleotides matching TRBD1. The CDR3 has 12 residues. Germline V CDR1 and CDR2: MDHEN, SYDVKM. J lost 12 bases, V lost 7 bases, and 8 bases had no gene match. The CDR3, as DNA: TGTGCCAGCAAGAGGGACAGGGGTCGGGACACCTTC. This codes for CASKRDRGRDTF.

The rearrangement uses TRBV28 and TRBJ1-1; possibly TRBD1 for D (6 bases). This CDR3 region has 16 residues. Germline-derived CDR1 and CDR2 are MDHEN and SYDVKM. V was cut by 6 bases and J by 2 bases, with 19 bases left in between. CDR3 protein: CASSLAVIQGNTEAFF. The DNA for the CDR3 is TGTGCCAGCAGCTTGGCCGTGATACAGGGAAACACTGAAGCTTTCTTT.

This clone was seen a few times. V usage is TRBV7-8 and J usage is TRBJ2-1; tentative D call: TRBD1 (6 bases). The germline CDR1 and CDR2 sequences are SGHVS and FQNEAQ. Trimming stripped 4 bases from V and 2 bases from J, with 15 bases between. This CDR3 is 16 amino acids long. The CDR3 bases are TGTGCCAGCAGCTCCACCCGACAGGTTGCCTACAATGAGCAGTTCTTC. Its protein product is CASSSTRQVAYNEQFF.

The V gene is TRBV5-1, the J gene TRBJ2-5, with 12 bases matching TRBD2. Germline-derived CDR1 and CDR2 are SGHRS and YFSETQ. This CDR3 is 16 amino acids long. V dropped 3 bases and J dropped 3; count of bases not matched to a gene: 6. The CDR3 spells CASSSRLAGAEETQYF. CDR3 in DNA: TGCGCCAGCAGCTCGAGACTAGCGGGAGCGGAAGAGACCCAGTACTTC.

The chain uses TRBV4-3 and TRBJ2-1; D is unresolved. CDR3 length: 17 residues. Looked up from germline, CDR1 is LGHNA and CDR2 is YSLEER. Trimming cost V 0 bases and J 8 bases, with 20 bases left between them. The CDR3 coding sequence is TGCGCCAGCAGCCAAGATGAAGGCGTTGGTAGCCTGGATGAGCAGTTCTTC. It yields the protein CASSQDEGVGSLDEQFF.

This clone was detected only a few times. The rearrangement uses TRBV5-6 and TRBJ2-5; maybe TRBD1 (6 bases). Germline assignment: CDR1 SGHDT and CDR2 YYEEEE. This CDR3 is 16 amino acids long. V lost 2 bases and J lost 5, with 19 bases in between. The CDR3 loop reads CASSFWDNQRGETQYF. The CDR3 nucleotides read TGTGCCAGCAGCTTTTGGGACAACCAACGTGGGGAGACCCAGTACTTC.

This chain uses TRBV6-4 with TRBJ1-5; unclear D gene. CDR1 is MRHNA, CDR2 SNTAGT, per germline. This CDR3 spans 12 amino acids. V lost 7 bases, J lost 7 bases, and 11 bases lay in between. CDR3: CASTRRVQPQHF. CDR3 bases: TGTGCCAGCACCAGGAGGGTCCAGCCCCAGCATTTT.

This chain uses TRBV5-4 with TRBJ1-4; 8 bases agree with TRBD1. This CDR3 has 14 amino acids. The germline CDR1 and CDR2 sequences are SGHNT and YYREEE (reference sequence). Losses at the gene ends were 0 bases for V and 8 bases for J; bases not matched to a gene: 3. For the CDR3, the DNA is TGTGCCAGCAGCTTGGAGGCAGGGGGCGAAAAACTGTTTTTT. Its translation is CASSLEAGGEKLFF.

This clone showed up just a few times. V usage is TRBV7-9 and J usage is TRBJ2-7; 11 bases map to TRBD2. J lost 6 bases, V lost 5 bases, and 6 bases had no gene match. This CDR3 spans 14 amino acids. Germline V gene data show CDR1 as SEHNR and CDR2 as FQNEAQ (reference sequence). The CDR3 DNA reads TGTGCCAGCAGCCGACTAGCGGGAAAGAGCGAGCAGTACTTC. This codes for CASSRLAGKSEQYF. Together with reference TRBV7-9 and TRBJ2-7, the CDR3 gives the full variable domain: DTGVSQNPRHKITKRGQNVTFRCDPISEHNRLYWYRQTLGQGPEFLTYFQNEAQLEKSRLLSDRFSAERPKGSFSTLEIQRTEQGDSAMYLCASSRLAGKSEQYFGPGTRLTVT.